The clone carrying this T cell receptor beta chain is a singleton in its sample. Its antigen remains unidentified. These data come from a study of identical twins. This CDR3 is built from 17 residues. Per the germline V gene, CDR1 is KGHDR and CDR2 is SFDVKD. Trimming took 0 bases from V and 0 from J, leaving 13 bases between them. TCRdb analysed the 5' RACE reads with MiXCR anew, one entry per CDR3 protein. This table holds 500,000 to 650,000 distinct CDR3 sequences, around 24% found once. Study-level results: Those out-of-frame alpha sequences shared by twins showed an excess of low generation probability. Within monozygotic twins, out-of-frame TCR alpha sharing was underestimated by the models.

There were only healthy Caucasians among the donors. These data also formed part of another study, on yellow fever vaccine responses in identical twins. From that study: After vaccination, twins' T cell response reportedly seemed partly convergent, partly personalized.

The TCR sequence derives from a woman in her late teens or twenties in good health. The chain employs TRBV24-1 and TRBJ2-5; no clear D. Specimen: CD4+ T cells sorted from blood. The CDR3 reads CATSDLPGRWDQETQYF. The CDR3 nucleotides read TGTGCCACCAGTGATTTGCCGGGCAGATGGGACCAAGAGACCCAGTACTTC.